The entry below describes one TCR beta chain. This entry comes from a study of blood T cell repertoires in COVID-19. At the level of the study: T cells, B-cell-depleted T cells, or PBMCs provided the cDNA or gDNA that served as material.

The CDR3 runs 15 residues. Germline CDR1 is MNHEY and CDR2 is SVGAGI. V trimming: 6 bases; J trimming: 5 bases; junction bases outside the gene matches: 10. Authors' data handling: Reference gene primer amplification gave nucleated cell count estimates. The repertoire was sequenced with immunoSEQ multiplex PCR; TCRdb's copy has only in-frame clones and lacks some. The V and J calls and the clone size are those of that table, but D and trimming were determined from the DNA. This table has about 180,000 clones, 89% appearing once. Participants spanned ages about 18 to 100 years and resided in about two dozen US areas.

The source is a woman aged 40 to 50 with acute COVID-19. The specimen was PBMCs or T cells enriched from blood (not recorded which). The V gene is TRBV6-5, the J gene TRBJ2-5, with 9 bases that match TRBD1. CDR3 DNA: TGTGCCAGCAGCCATACACAGGGGGCTGGGGAGACCCAGTACTTC. Translation gives CASSHTQGAGETQYF.